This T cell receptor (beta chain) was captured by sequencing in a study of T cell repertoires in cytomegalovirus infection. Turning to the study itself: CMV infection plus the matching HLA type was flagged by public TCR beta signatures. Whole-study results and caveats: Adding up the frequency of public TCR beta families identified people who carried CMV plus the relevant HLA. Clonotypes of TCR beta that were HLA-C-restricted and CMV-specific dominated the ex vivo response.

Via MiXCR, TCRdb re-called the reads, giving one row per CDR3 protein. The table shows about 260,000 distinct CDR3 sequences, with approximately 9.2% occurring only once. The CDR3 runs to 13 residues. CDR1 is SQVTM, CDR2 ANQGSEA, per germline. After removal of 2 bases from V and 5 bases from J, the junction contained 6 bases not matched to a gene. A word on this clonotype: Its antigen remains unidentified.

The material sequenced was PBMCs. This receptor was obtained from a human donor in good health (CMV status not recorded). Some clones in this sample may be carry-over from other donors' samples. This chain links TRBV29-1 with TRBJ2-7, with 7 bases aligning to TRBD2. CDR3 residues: CSVEREGRHEQYF. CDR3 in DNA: TGCAGCGTTGAAAGGGAGGGGAGGCACGAGCAGTACTTC.